This T cell receptor (beta chain) was sequenced in a study of lymphopenia after photon versus proton radiotherapy. Study-wide results and limits: After lymphocyte nadir, photon-treated repertoires showed oligoclonal expansion, especially CD8+ Temra. Only patients who died were analyzed for survival; proton advantage is unproven. Under photons, naive T cells and diversity fell while effector/memory populations rose.

The CDR3 runs 12 residues. The germline V gene encodes CDR1 MNHNY and CDR2 SVGAGI (reference sequence). The V end was cut by 5 bases, the J end by 10 bases, with 12 bases between. A note on this clone: The antigen is not known.

Measured with immunoSEQ multiplex PCR; TCRdb has only the in-frame clones, and not every one. The sample contains approximately 170,000 clones, approximately 91% of which appear only once. Here the sequenced sample was peripheral blood, taken from a patient treated with photon-based radiotherapy. The sequence was obtained from a man aged 50-59 years with gastric cancer. This chain joins TRBV6-6 and TRBJ2-1; D gene unclear. The chain's CDR3 is CASSRAWREQFF. CDR3 nucleotide sequence: TGTGCCAGCAGTCGGGCCTGGCGGGAGCAGTTCTTC.